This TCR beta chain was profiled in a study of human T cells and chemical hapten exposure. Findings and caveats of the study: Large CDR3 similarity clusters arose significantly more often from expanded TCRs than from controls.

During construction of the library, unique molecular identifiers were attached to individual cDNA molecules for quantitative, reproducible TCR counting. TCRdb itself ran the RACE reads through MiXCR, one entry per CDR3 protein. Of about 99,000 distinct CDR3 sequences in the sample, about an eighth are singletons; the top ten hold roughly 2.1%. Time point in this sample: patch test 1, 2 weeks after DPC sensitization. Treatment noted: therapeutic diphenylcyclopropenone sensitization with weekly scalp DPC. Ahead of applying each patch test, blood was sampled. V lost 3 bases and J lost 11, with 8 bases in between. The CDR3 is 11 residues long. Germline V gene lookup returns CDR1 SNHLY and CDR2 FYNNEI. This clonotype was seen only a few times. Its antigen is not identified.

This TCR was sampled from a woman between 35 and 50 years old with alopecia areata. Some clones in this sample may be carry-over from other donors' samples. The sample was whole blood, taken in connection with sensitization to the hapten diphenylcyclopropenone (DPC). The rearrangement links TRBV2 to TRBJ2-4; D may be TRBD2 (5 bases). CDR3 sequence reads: CASSERTFQYF. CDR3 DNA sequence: TGTGCCAGCAGTGAGAGGACTTTTCAGTACTTC.